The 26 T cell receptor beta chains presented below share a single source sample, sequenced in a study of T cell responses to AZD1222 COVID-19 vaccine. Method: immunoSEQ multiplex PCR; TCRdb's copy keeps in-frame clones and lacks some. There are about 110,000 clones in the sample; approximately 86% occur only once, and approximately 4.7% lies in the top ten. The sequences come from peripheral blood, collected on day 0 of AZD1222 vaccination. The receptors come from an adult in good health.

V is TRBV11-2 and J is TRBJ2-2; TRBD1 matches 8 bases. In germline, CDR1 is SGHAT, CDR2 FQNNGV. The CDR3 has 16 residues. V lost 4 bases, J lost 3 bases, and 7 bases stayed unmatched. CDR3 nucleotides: TGTGCCAGCAGCTACTACGGGACAGGAGACACCGGGGAGCTGTTTTTT. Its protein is CASSYYGTGDTGELFF.

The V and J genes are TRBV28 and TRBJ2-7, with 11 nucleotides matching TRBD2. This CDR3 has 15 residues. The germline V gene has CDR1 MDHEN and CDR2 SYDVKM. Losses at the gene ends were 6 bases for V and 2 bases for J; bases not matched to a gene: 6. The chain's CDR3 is CASSLTSGNPYEQYF. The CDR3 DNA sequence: TGTGCCAGCAGCTTGACTAGCGGGAACCCCTACGAGCAGTACTTC.

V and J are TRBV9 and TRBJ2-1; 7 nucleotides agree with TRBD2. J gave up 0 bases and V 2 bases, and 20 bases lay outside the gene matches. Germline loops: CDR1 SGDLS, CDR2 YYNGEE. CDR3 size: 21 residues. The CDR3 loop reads CASSVGLGGLVLISSYNEQFF. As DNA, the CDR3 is TGTGCCAGCAGCGTCGGACTAGGAGGACTAGTTCTTATAAGCTCCTACAATGAGCAGTTCTTC.

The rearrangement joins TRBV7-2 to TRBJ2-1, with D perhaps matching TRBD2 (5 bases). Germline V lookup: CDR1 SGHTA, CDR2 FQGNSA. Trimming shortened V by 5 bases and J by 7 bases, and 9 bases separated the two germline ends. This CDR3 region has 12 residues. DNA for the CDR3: TGTGCCAGCAGCCCGGGGTGGAATGAGCAGTTCTTC. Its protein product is CASSPGWNEQFF.

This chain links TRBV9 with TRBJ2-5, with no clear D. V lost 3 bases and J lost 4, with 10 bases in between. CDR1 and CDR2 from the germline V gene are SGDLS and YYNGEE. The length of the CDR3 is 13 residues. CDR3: CASSGPLAETQYF. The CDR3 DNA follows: TGTGCCAGCAGCGGGCCCTTGGCAGAGACCCAGTACTTC.

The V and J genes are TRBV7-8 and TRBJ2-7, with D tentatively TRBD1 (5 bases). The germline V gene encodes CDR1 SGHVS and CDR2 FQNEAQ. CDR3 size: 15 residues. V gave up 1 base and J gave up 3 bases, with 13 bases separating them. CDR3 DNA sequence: TGTGCCAGCAGCTTAGGGAAGGGGTATGACTACGAGCAGTACTTC. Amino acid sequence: CASSLGKGYDYEQYF. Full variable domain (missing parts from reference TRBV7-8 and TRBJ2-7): GAGVSQSPRYKVAKRGQDVALRCDPISGHVSLFWYQQALGQGPEFLTYFQNEAQLDKSGLPSDRFFAERPEGSVSTLKIQRTQQEDSAVYLCASSLGKGYDYEQYFGPGTRLTVT.

The chain's CDR3 is CASSVAQGFSGNTIYF. As DNA, the CDR3 is TGTGCCAGCAGTGTAGCACAGGGTTTCTCTGGAAACACCATATATTTT. The V call is TRBV28, the J call TRBJ1-3, with D possibly matching TRBD1 (6 bases). Trimming stripped 5 bases from V and 0 bases from J, with 14 bases between. This CDR3 contains 16 residues. CDR1 and CDR2 from the germline V gene are MDHEN and SYDVKM.

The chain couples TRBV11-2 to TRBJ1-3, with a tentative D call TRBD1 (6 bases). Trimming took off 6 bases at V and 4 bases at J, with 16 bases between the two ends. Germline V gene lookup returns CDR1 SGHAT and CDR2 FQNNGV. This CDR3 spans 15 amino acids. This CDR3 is CASSLRGSNGNTIYF. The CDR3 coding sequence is TGTGCCAGCAGTCTCAGGGGCAGTAACGGAAACACCATATATTTT.

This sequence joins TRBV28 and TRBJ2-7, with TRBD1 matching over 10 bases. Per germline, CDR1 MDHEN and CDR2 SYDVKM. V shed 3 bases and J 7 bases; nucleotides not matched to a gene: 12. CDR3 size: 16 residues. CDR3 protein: CASSFLLTGGVGEQYF. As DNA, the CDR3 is TGTGCCAGCAGTTTTCTATTGACAGGGGGCGTGGGGGAGCAGTACTTC.

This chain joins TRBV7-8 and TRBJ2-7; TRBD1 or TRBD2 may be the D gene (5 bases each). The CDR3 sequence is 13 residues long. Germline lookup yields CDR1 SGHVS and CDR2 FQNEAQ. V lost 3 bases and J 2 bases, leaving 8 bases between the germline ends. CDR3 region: CASSLGRAYEQYF. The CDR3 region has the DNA TGTGCCAGCAGCTTGGGACGGGCCTACGAGCAGTACTTC.

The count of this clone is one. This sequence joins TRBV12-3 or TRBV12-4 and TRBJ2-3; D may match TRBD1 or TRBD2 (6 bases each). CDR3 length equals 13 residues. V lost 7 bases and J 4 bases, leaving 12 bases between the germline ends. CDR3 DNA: TGTGCCAGCACCGGGGGCGCATCAGATACGCAGTATTTT. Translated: CASTGGASDTQYF.

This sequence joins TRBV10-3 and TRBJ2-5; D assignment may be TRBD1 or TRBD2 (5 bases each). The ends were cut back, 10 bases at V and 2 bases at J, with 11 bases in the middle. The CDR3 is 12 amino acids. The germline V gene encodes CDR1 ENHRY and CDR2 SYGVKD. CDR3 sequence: CATRDGQETQYF. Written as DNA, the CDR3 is TGTGCCACCCGGGACGGTCAAGAGACCCAGTACTTC.

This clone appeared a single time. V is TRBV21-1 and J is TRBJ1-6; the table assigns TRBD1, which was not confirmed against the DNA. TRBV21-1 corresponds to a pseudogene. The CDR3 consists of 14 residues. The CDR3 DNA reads TGTGCCAGCAGCAAATCCAGGTATAATTCACCCCTCCACTTT. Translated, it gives CASSKSRYNSPLHF.

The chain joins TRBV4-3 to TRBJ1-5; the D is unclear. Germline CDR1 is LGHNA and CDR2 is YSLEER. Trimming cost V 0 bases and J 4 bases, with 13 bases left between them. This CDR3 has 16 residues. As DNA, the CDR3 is TGCGCCAGCAGCCAAGATCTTTCAGTTTCGAATCAGCCCCAGCATTTT. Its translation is CASSQDLSVSNQPQHF.

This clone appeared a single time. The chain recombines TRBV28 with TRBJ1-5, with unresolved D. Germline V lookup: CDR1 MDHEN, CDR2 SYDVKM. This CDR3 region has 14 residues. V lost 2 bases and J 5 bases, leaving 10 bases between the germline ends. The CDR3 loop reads CASSLGAVDQPQHF. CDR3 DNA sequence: TGTGCCAGCAGTTTAGGTGCTGTCGATCAGCCCCAGCATTTT.

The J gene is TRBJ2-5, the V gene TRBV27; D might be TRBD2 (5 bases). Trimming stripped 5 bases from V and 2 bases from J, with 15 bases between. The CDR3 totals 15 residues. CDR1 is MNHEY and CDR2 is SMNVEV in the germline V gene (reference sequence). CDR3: CASSPPTSGQETQYF. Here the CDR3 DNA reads TGTGCCAGCAGTCCACCGACAAGCGGTCAAGAGACCCAGTACTTC.

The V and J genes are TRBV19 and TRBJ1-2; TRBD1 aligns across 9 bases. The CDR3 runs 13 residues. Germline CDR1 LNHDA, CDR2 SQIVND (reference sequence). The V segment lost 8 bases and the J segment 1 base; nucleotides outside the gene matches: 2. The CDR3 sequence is CASEDRGNYGYTF. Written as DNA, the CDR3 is TGTGCCAGTGAGGACAGGGGTAACTATGGCTACACCTTC.

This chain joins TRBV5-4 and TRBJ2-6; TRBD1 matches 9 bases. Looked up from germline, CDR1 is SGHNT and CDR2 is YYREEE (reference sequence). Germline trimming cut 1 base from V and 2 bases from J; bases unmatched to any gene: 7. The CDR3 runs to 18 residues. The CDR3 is CASSLSGTGWTGANVLTF. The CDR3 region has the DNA TGTGCCAGCAGCTTGTCAGGGACAGGGTGGACTGGGGCCAACGTCCTGACTTTC.

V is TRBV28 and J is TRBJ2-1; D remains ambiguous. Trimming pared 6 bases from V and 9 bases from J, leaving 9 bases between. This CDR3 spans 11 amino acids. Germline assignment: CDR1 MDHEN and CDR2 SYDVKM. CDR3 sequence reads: CASSLLSEQFF. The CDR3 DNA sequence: TGTGCCAGCAGCCTCCTCAGTGAGCAGTTCTTC.

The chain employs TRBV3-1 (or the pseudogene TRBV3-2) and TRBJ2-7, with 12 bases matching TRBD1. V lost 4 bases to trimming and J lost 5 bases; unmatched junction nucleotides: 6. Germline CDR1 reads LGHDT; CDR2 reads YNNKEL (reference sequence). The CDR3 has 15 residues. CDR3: CASSLRDRGRNEQYF. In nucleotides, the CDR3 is TGTGCCAGCAGCCTTCGGGACAGGGGGCGAAACGAGCAGTACTTC.

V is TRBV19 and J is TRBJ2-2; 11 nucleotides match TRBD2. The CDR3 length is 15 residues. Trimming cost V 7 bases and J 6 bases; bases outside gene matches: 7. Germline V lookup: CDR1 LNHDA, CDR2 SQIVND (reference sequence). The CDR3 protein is CASKTSGGVSGELFF. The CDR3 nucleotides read TGTGCCAGTAAAACTAGCGGGGGAGTGTCCGGGGAGCTGTTTTTT.

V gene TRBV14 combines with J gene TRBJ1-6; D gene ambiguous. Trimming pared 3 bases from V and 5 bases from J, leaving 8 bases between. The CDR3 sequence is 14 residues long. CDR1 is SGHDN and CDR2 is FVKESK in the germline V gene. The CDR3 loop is CASSHPGDNSPLHF. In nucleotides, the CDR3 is TGTGCCAGCAGCCATCCTGGTGATAATTCACCCCTCCACTTT.

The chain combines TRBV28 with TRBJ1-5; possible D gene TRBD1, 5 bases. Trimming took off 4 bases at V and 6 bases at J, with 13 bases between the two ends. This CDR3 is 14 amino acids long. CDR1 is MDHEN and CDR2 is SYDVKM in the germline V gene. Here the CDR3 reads CASSSHPGGQPQHF. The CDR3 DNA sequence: TGTGCCAGCAGTTCTCACCCCGGGGGTCAGCCCCAGCATTTT. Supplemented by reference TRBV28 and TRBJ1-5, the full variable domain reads DVKVTQSSRYLVKRTGEKVFLECVQDMDHENMFWYRQDPGLGLRLIYFSYDVKMKEKGDIPEGYSVSREKKERFSLILESASTNQTSMYLCASSSHPGGQPQHFGDGTRLSIL.

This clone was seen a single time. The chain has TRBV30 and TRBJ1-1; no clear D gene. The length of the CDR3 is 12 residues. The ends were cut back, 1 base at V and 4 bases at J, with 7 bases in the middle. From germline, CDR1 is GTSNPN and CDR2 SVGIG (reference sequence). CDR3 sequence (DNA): TGTGCCTGGAGTGCCGATATCACTGAAGCTTTCTTT. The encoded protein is CAWSADITEAFF.

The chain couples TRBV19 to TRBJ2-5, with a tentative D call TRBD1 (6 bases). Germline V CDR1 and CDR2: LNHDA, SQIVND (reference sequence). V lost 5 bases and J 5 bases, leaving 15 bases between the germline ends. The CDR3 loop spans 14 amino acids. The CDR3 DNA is TGTGCCAGTAGTGGTCAACAGGGTTCGGAGACCCAGTACTTC. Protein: CASSGQQGSETQYF.

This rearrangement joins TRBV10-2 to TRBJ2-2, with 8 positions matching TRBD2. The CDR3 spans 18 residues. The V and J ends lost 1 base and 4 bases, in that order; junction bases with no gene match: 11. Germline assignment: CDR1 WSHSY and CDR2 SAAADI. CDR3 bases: TGCGCCAGCAGTGAGTGGACAGCGGGGGCCCCGGGCACCGGGGAGCTGTTTTTT. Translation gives CASSEWTAGAPGTGELFF.